This T cell receptor (beta chain) was recorded in a study of radiotherapy plus CTLA-4 blockade in lung cancer. Study at large: Disease control was achieved by around 32% of patients, and objective responses by about 19%.

Germline V gene data show CDR1 as MDHEN and CDR2 as SYDVKM. The CDR3 spans 14 residues. V shed 3 bases and J shed 5 bases, with 10 bases lying between them. TCRdb's table, derived via immunoSEQ multiplex PCR, lists solely in-frame clones and lacks some. The sample has about 28,000 clones, roughly four fifths seen once. The chain has TRBV28 and TRBJ2-2; D unresolved. The receptor's source is a human donor with non-small cell lung cancer who had stable disease on radiotherapy plus ipilimumab. The sample consisted of peripheral blood, taken from a patient treated with radiotherapy plus ipilimumab. This chain's CDR3 is CASSLAGLTGELFF. The CDR3 bases are TGTGCCAGCAGTTTGGCAGGCCTAACCGGGGAGCTGTTTTTT. The whole variable domain, remainder taken from reference TRBV28 and TRBJ2-2, is DVKVTQSSRYLVKRTGEKVFLECVQDMDHENMFWYRQDPGLGLRLIYFSYDVKMKEKGDIPEGYSVSREKKERFSLILESASTNQTSMYLCASSLAGLTGELFFGEGSRLTVL.